The clone carrying this T cell receptor beta chain was detected ten times or more. Its antigen is unknown. The sample belongs to a study of response to subunit inactivated influenza vaccine. TCRdb called the RT-PCR reads again in MiXCR, with one record for every CDR3 protein. The sample consists of 150,000 to 200,000 distinct CDR3 sequences, approximately 12% of them appearing once. Study-level findings and limits: The authors suggested that every seasonal influenza vaccination recruits few new T cells.

Germline CDR1 SGHRS, CDR2 YFSETQ. Germline trimming cut 5 bases from V and 3 bases from J; bases unmatched to any gene: 2. This CDR3 is 12 amino acids long. The same data also contributed to another study, on T cells expressing NK-cell markers. That study adds: cDNA encoding TCR beta was synthesized via 5'RACE template switching incorporating UMIs. In sorted CD3+CD56+NKG2C+, CD3+CD56+NKG2C- and CD3+CD56-NKG2C+ T cells, TCR beta repertoires were obtained. The contribution of dominant NKG2C+ clonotypes to CD8+ T cells in a handful of donors was roughly 1.0-7.5%. Several of the donors also had these clonotypes leading their CD3+CD56-NKG2C+ fraction.

V and J are TRBV5-1 and TRBJ2-7, with 7 positions matching TRBD2. Here the sequenced sample was CD8+ T cells sorted from PBMCs, taken 11 to 12 days after vaccination. This TCR was sampled from a man in his fifties who received an inactivated influenza vaccine. This chain's CDR3 is CASRGGHYEQYF. The CDR3 nucleotides read TGCGCCAGCAGGGGAGGGCACTACGAGCAGTACTTC.